A single sample is the source of the 24 T cell receptor beta chains below, sequenced in a study of cytomegalovirus exposure and HLA in healthy donors. It was with 60 Vbeta and 13 Jbeta primers that the PCR ran. Sequenced by immunoSEQ multiplex PCR; TCRdb stores in-frame clones only, minus some. The sample records approximately 160,000 clones, 68% being singletons. What was sequenced was PBMCs. The source is a woman in her thirties or forties in good health and CMV-seropositive.

With respect to this clone: An end of the junction differs from the germline gene, which may be a read error. The rearrangement uses TRBV5-6 and TRBJ1-2; D is unresolved. CDR1 is SGHDT, CDR2 YYEEEE, per germline. The CDR3 sequence is 14 residues long. CDR3: CASSFGQPNYGYPF. The CDR3 DNA follows: TGTGCCAGCAGCTTCGGCCAGCCGAACTATGGCTACCCCTTC.

The rearrangement joins TRBV28 to TRBJ2-6; TRBD1 matches at 7 bases. Per the germline V gene, CDR1 is MDHEN and CDR2 is SYDVKM. Trimming took 5 bases from V and 2 from J; bases not matched to a gene: 6. The length of the CDR3 is 16 residues. CDR3 sequence: CASSPLRGPGANVLTF. The CDR3 DNA follows: TGTGCCAGCAGTCCCCTGAGGGGGCCTGGGGCCAACGTCCTGACTTTC.

This sequence joins TRBV25-1 and TRBJ2-7; 10 nucleotides align to TRBD1. CDR3 length: 14 residues. V trimming: 5 bases; J trimming: 4 bases; junction bases outside the gene matches: 5. From germline, CDR1 is MGHDK and CDR2 SYGVNS. The CDR3 is CASSWTGGKYEQYF. CDR3 in DNA: TGTGCCAGCAGTTGGACAGGGGGGAAGTACGAGCAGTACTTC.

This clone was detected a few times. V is TRBV29-1 and J is TRBJ1-1; the D gene is possibly TRBD1 (5 bases). V lost 4 bases and J lost 4, with 10 bases in between. The germline gives CDR1 SQVTM, CDR2 ANQGSEA. The CDR3 runs 12 residues. This CDR3 is CSVVEGVTEAFF. DNA of the CDR3: TGCAGCGTTGTAGAAGGGGTCACTGAAGCTTTCTTT.

This clone was recorded once. V and J are TRBV5-6 and TRBJ1-5, with 7 bases fitting TRBD1. The germline gives CDR1 SGHDT, CDR2 YYEEEE. The length of the CDR3 is 14 residues. V lost 2 bases, J lost 3 bases, and 2 bases stayed unmatched. CDR3 DNA: TGTGCCAGCAGCTTACAGGGGTTCAATCAGCCCCAGCATTTT. It yields the protein CASSLQGFNQPQHF.

V gene TRBV12-5 combines with J gene TRBJ2-5; 8 positions agree with TRBD2. Trimming cost V 7 bases and J 5 bases; bases outside gene matches: 6. Germline CDR1 is LGHNT and CDR2 is FRNRAP. This CDR3 has 13 amino acids. CDR3 protein: CASASGGWETQYF. The CDR3 nucleotides are TGTGCTAGTGCAAGCGGGGGCTGGGAGACCCAGTACTTC. Drawing the rest from reference TRBV12-5 and TRBJ2-5, the complete variable domain is DARVTQTPRHKVTEMGQEVTMRCQPILGHNTVFWYRQTMMQGLELLAYFRNRAPLDDSGMPKDRFSAEMPDATLATLKIQPSEPRDSAVYFCASASGGWETQYFGPGTRLLVL.

The chain has TRBV9 and TRBJ2-4; D gene uncertain. Per the germline V gene, CDR1 is SGDLS and CDR2 is YYNGEE. V was shortened by 0 bases and J by 0 bases, with 7 bases between the two germline ends. The CDR3 has 15 residues. DNA of the CDR3: TGTGCCAGCAGCGTAGGCGTGGTAGCCAAAAACATTCAGTACTTC. Residues: CASSVGVVAKNIQYF.

The V gene is TRBV7-3, the J gene TRBJ1-3; 9 nucleotides line up with TRBD1. The V and J ends lost 5 bases and 8 bases, in that order; junction bases with no gene match: 22. From germline, CDR1 is SGHTA and CDR2 FQGTGA. The CDR3 contains 19 residues. The DNA for the CDR3 is TGTGCCAGCAGCCCTAAATCGCCCCTGGGCACAGGGGGCGCGGACACCATATATTTT. It codes for CASSPKSPLGTGGADTIYF.

The chain uses TRBV7-2 and TRBJ1-6; D might be TRBD1 (6 bases). V dropped 5 bases and J dropped 7 bases, with 18 bases sitting between them. The length of the CDR3 is 16 residues. Germline V CDR1 and CDR2: SGHTA, FQGNSA. The chain's CDR3 is CASSPPATGPNSPLHF. DNA of the CDR3: TGTGCCAGCAGCCCTCCGGCGACAGGACCCAATTCACCCCTCCACTTT.

The chain recombines TRBV6-5 with TRBJ2-1, with TRBD2 matching 8 bases. In germline, CDR1 is MNHEY, CDR2 SVGAGI. There are 14 residues in the CDR3. The V segment lost 7 bases and the J segment 4 bases; nucleotides outside the gene matches: 6. Here the CDR3 reads CASMGLAGYNEQFF. CDR3 DNA sequence: TGTGCCAGCATGGGCCTAGCGGGTTACAATGAGCAGTTCTTC.

This clone came up a few times. V gene TRBV28 combines with J gene TRBJ1-2; TRBD1 is a possible D gene (5 bases). Trimming stripped 5 bases from V and 4 bases from J, with 17 bases between. The CDR3 is 15 amino acids. CDR1 is MDHEN and CDR2 is SYDVKM in the germline V gene. The CDR3 region has the DNA TGTGCCAGCAGTGTCCCCGGAGGGGCTGGCTATGGCTACACCTTC. It yields the protein CASSVPGGAGYGYTF.

This chain uses TRBV29-1 with TRBJ2-1; D ambiguous. CDR1 is SQVTM, CDR2 ANQGSEA, per germline. V lost 3 bases to trimming and J lost 7 bases, with 7 bases between them. This CDR3 is built from 11 residues. The CDR3 nucleotides are TGCAGCGTTGACGGTGAGAATGAGCAGTTCTTC. It specifies CSVDGENEQFF.

With respect to this clone: The sample contains more than one DNA sequence encoding this CDR3. The chain carries TRBV6-5 and TRBJ1-4, with 9 bases that match TRBD1. V shed 0 bases and J 8 bases; nucleotides not matched to a gene: 4. The germline V gene has CDR1 MNHEY and CDR2 SVGAGI. This CDR3 is 15 amino acids long. This chain's CDR3 is CASSYSRQGDEKLFF. In DNA form, the CDR3 reads TGTGCCAGCAGTTACTCAAGACAGGGGGACGAAAAACTGTTTTTT.

J is TRBJ1-2 and V is TRBV15, with a tentative D call TRBD1 (5 bases). Germline CDR1 reads LNHNV; CDR2 reads YYDKDF (reference sequence). The CDR3 consists of 15 residues. Trimming left V 2 bases short and J 2 bases short, with 12 bases between. The CDR3 is CATSRPGLANYGYTF. CDR3 bases: TGTGCCACCAGCAGACCGGGACTCGCGAACTATGGCTACACCTTC.

CDR3 protein: CASSLDSGGAVEQFF. The DNA for the CDR3 is TGCGCCAGCAGTTTAGATAGCGGGGGGGCCGTTGAGCAGTTCTTC. The rearrangement links TRBV5-1 to TRBJ2-1; 11 bases map to TRBD2. The CDR3 loop spans 15 amino acids. In germline, CDR1 is SGHRS, CDR2 YFSETQ. J gave up 9 bases and V 5 bases, and 10 bases lay outside the gene matches.

This rearrangement joins TRBV2 to TRBJ1-4; 10 nucleotides agree with TRBD1. V was clipped by 5 bases and J by 5 bases; unmatched bases: 5. The CDR3 totals 15 residues. CDR1 SNHLY and CDR2 FYNNEI come from the germline V gene. The CDR3 region is CASSPWTGGNEKLFF. The CDR3 nucleotides read TGTGCCAGCAGTCCATGGACAGGGGGGAATGAAAAACTGTTTTTT.

Concerning this clone itself: One junction end does not reproduce the germline sequence, and a read error may be involved. The rearrangement links TRBV10-3 to TRBJ1-2; weak D call: TRBD1 (5 bases). Germline CDR1 is ENHRY and CDR2 is SYGVKD. The CDR3 is 12 residues long. Here the CDR3 reads CAAYRQNYGYPF. CDR3 nucleotide sequence: TGTGCCGCCTACAGGCAGAACTATGGCTACCCCTTC.

This clone was picked up one time. Germline and junction disagree at one end, which may indicate a read error. The genes are TRBV4-3 and TRBJ1-2, with D possibly TRBD1 on 5 matching bases. Germline V CDR1 and CDR2: LGHNA, YSLEER. The CDR3 is 15 amino acids. CDR3 nucleotide sequence: TGCGCCAGCAGCCAAGTAGGAGGGAGGGACTATGGCTACCCCTTC. Amino acid sequence: CASSQVGGRDYGYPF.

This rearrangement joins TRBV7-2 to TRBJ1-6; D possibly corresponds to TRBD1 (6 bases). V gave up 1 base and J gave up 14 bases, with 15 bases separating them. The germline V gene has CDR1 SGHTA and CDR2 FQGNSA. This CDR3 has 14 amino acids. CDR3 amino acids: CASSLGGPITTLHF. The CDR3 nucleotides read TGTGCCAGCAGCTTAGGGGGGCCCATAACAACCCTCCACTTT.

The chain joins TRBV28 to TRBJ2-7, with 12 positions matching TRBD2. V lost 4 bases to trimming and J lost 4 bases; unmatched junction nucleotides: 2. CDR1 and CDR2 (germline): MDHEN, SYDVKM. The CDR3 consists of 14 residues. CDR3 region: CASSSLAGGYEQYF. DNA of the CDR3: TGTGCCAGCAGTTCTCTAGCGGGAGGGTACGAGCAGTACTTC.

This clone was counted only a few times. The gene calls are TRBV11-2 and TRBJ2-3; 8 bases map to TRBD2. The V segment lost 2 bases and the J segment 3 bases; nucleotides outside the gene matches: 13. The CDR3 runs to 18 residues. Germline CDR1 is SGHAT and CDR2 is FQNNGV. DNA for the CDR3: TGTGCCAGCAGCTTACAGACGGGAGGGGGTAAAGGGACAGATACGCAGTATTTT. As protein: CASSLQTGGGKGTDTQYF.

The V call is TRBV4-1, the J call TRBJ2-1, with TRBD2 matching 10 bases. CDR3 length: 17 residues. Germline values: CDR1 MGHRA, CDR2 YSYEKL. The V gene end was trimmed by 0 bases and the J gene end by 9 bases; junction bases not matched to a gene: 11. As DNA, the CDR3 is TGCGCCAGCAGCCAAGATCGATGGGCTAGCGGGAGCGGTGAGCAGTTCTTC. This encodes CASSQDRWASGSGEQFF.

The V call is TRBV29-1, the J call TRBJ1-4; the match to TRBD1 covers 7 bases. Germline-derived CDR1 and CDR2 are SQVTM and ANQGSEA. The trim removed 6 bases at V and 0 bases at J, leaving 7 bases unmatched. The CDR3 sequence is 15 residues long. The CDR3 loop is CSVQLGQPTNEKLFF. The CDR3, as DNA: TGCAGCGTGCAACTGGGACAGCCAACTAATGAAAAACTGTTTTTT.

V usage is TRBV7-2 and J usage is TRBJ1-5, with TRBD1 identical over 10 bases. CDR1 and CDR2 from the germline V gene are SGHTA and FQGNSA. Trimming at V came to 5 bases and at J to 7 bases, leaving 8 bases not matched to a gene. The CDR3 length is 15 residues. CDR3 residues: CASSQETGGWQPQHF. CDR3 nucleotides: TGTGCCAGCAGCCAAGAGACAGGGGGCTGGCAGCCCCAGCATTTT.